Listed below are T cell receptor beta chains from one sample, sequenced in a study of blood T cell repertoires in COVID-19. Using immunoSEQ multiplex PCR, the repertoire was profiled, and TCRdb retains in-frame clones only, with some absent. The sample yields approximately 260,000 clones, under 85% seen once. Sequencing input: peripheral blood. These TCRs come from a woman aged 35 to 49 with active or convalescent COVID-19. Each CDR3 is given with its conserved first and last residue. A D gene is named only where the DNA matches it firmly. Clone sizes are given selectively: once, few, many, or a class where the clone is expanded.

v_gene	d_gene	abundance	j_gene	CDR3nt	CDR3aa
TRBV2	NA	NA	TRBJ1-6	TGTGCCAGCAGTGGGCAGGCAACTAATTCACCCCTCCACTTT	CASSGQATNSPLHF
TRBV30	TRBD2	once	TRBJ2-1	TGTGCCTGGAGGCGGGGGCGGGGGGGCTTCGATGAGCAGTTCTTC	CAWRRGRGGFDEQFF
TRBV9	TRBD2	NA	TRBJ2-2	TGTGCCAGCAGCCCTCATACCCTCCACGGGGGGGCGACCGGGGAGCTGTTTTTT	CASSPHTLHGGATGELFF
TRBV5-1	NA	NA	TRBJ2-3	TGCGCCAGCAGCATGGGGACTAGCACAGATACGCAGTATTTT	CASSMGTSTDTQYF
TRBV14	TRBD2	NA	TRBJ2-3	TGTGCCAGCAGCCTAGCGGGGGGGATCGTAGATACGCAGTATTTT	CASSLAGGIVDTQYF
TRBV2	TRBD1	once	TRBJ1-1	TGTGCCAGCTCCCGACAGGGGAGTCAGCCGAACACTGAAGCTTTCTTT	CASSRQGSQPNTEAFF
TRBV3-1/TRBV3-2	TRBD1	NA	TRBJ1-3	TGTGCCAGCAGCCACACAGGGGGCTTCGCTGGAAACACCATATATTTT	CASSHTGGFAGNTIYF
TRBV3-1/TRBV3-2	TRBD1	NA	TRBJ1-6	TGTGCCAGCAGCCCGGCGCCGGGACAGGCGTCTTATTCACCCCTCCACTTT	CASSPAPGQASYSPLHF
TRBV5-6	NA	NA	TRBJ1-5	TGTGCCAGCAGCTTGGGGCCCCCCAATCAGCCCCAGCATTTT	CASSLGPPNQPQHF
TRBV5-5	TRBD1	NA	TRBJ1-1	TGTGCCAGCAGCTTCCAGGGGGGAACTGAAGCTTTCTTT	CASSFQGGTEAFF
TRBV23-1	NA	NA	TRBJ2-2	TGCGCCAGCAGTCACCGCCCCGGTCCCAACTCAATTTTATCGCGGCAGGGTGACACCGGGGAGCTGTTTTTT	CASSHRPGPNSILSRQGDTGELFF
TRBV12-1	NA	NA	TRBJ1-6	TGTGCCAGCAGCTCGACAGGGGATCCCGGCTGTTCTGGTTCACCCCTCCACTTT	CASSSTGDPGCSGSPLHF
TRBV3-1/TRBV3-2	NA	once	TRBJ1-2	TGTGCCAGCAGCCAAGATACTGTACGGGGCTACACCTTC	CASSQDTVRGYTF
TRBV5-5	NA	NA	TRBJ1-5	TGTGCCAGCAGCTTGTTCGGGGGGCTCGGCAATCAGCCCCAGCATTTT	CASSLFGGLGNQPQHF